Listed here are 26 T cell receptor beta chains from one sample, sequenced in a study of cytomegalovirus exposure and HLA in healthy donors. The PCR was carried out with 60 Vbeta primers and 13 Jbeta primers. The table came from immunoSEQ multiplex PCR; TCRdb's copy has only in-frame clones and leaves some out. Of more than 55,000 clones in the sample, 60% to 75% were seen once. What was sequenced was PBMCs. The receptors were gathered from a woman aged 60-75 years in good health and CMV-seropositive.

The chain joins TRBV7-6 to TRBJ2-7; the match to TRBD1 covers 7 bases. From germline, CDR1 is SGHVS and CDR2 FNYEAQ. This CDR3 contains 14 residues. The V segment lost 4 bases and the J segment 0 bases; nucleotides outside the gene matches: 3. CDR3 bases: TGTGCCAGCAGCTCGACAGGGAGCTCCTACGAGCAGTACTTC. Translating gives CASSSTGSSYEQYF.

The rearrangement uses TRBV6-5 and TRBJ1-1, with TRBD1 matching 9 bases. Losses at the gene ends were 8 bases for V and 7 bases for J; bases not matched to a gene: 14. Germline CDR1 and CDR2: MNHEY and SVGAGI. CDR3 length: 15 residues. The CDR3 region is CASQLSSGTGFEAFF. The CDR3 nucleotides read TGTGCCAGCCAACTCTCCTCCGGGACAGGGTTTGAAGCTTTCTTT.

The V call is TRBV29-1, the J call TRBJ2-3, with 8 positions matching TRBD1. The junction had 4 bases not matched to a gene; V was cut back by 5 bases and J by 6 bases. The CDR3 totals 12 residues. Germline V gene sequence: CDR1 SQVTM, CDR2 ANQGSEA. CDR3: CSVRTGTDTQYF. The CDR3 DNA sequence: TGCAGCGTTAGGACAGGGACGGATACGCAGTATTTT.

The chain links TRBV2 to TRBJ1-4, with D possibly being TRBD1 (5 bases). V was pared by 7 bases and J by 8 bases, with 11 bases between. Germline CDR1 reads SNHLY; CDR2 reads FYNNEI. The CDR3 consists of 12 residues. CDR3 protein: CASTTGLEKLFF. DNA of the CDR3: TGTGCCAGCACTACAGGTTTAGAAAAACTGTTTTTT.

The chain couples TRBV5-1 to TRBJ2-5, with 8 bases identical to TRBD2. J lost 7 bases, V lost 7 bases, and 12 bases had no gene match. The CDR3 spans 14 residues. The germline V gene encodes CDR1 SGHRS and CDR2 YFSETQ. The CDR3 DNA reads TGCGCCAGCGGGCTGGGACTAGACCGGGGGACCCAGTACTTC. This gives the protein CASGLGLDRGTQYF.

CDR3 in amino acids: CASSAGQARTDTQYF. The CDR3 DNA reads TGCGCCAGCAGCGCCGGACAGGCTCGCACAGATACGCAGTATTTT. The chain has TRBV5-1 and TRBJ2-3; 7 bases map to TRBD1. Germline-derived CDR1 and CDR2 are SGHRS and YFSETQ. V was pared by 4 bases and J by 1 base, with 6 bases of the junction left unmatched. The CDR3 has 15 amino acids. Drawing the rest from reference TRBV5-1 and TRBJ2-3, the complete variable domain is KAGVTQTPRYLIKTRGQQVTLSCSPISGHRSVSWYQQTPGQGLQFLFEYFSETQRNKGNFPGRFSGRQFSNSRSEMNVSTLELGDSALYLCASSAGQARTDTQYFGPGTRLTVL.

The rearrangement links TRBV30 to TRBJ2-1; TRBD2 is a possible D gene (5 bases). V lost 1 base and J lost 5, with 9 bases in between. Germline V gene data show CDR1 as GTSNPN and CDR2 as SVGIG (reference sequence). The CDR3 is 13 amino acids. CDR3 bases: TGTGCCTGGAGTGAGCAACTAGACAATGAGCAGTTCTTC. Protein: CAWSEQLDNEQFF. Full variable domain (remainder filled in from reference TRBV30 and TRBJ2-1): SQTIHQWPATLVQPVGSPLSLECTVEGTSNPNLYWYRQAAGRGLQLLFYSVGIGQISSEVPQNLSASRPQDRQFILSSKKLLLSDSGFYLCAWSEQLDNEQFFGPGTRLTVL.

The rearrangement links TRBV7-3 to TRBJ2-1; 13 bases are shared with TRBD2. With V trimmed by 0 bases and J by 8 bases, 4 bases remained unmatched. Germline loops: CDR1 SGHTA, CDR2 FQGTGA. This CDR3 contains 16 residues. In DNA, the CDR3 is TGTGCCAGCAGCTTAACCGGACTAGCGGGGGTGGATGAGCAGTTCTTC. Its protein is CASSLTGLAGVDEQFF.

The gene calls are TRBV19 and TRBJ1-5; possible D gene TRBD1, 5 bases. V dropped 4 bases and J dropped 6 bases, with 19 bases sitting between them. Germline lookup yields CDR1 LNHDA and CDR2 SQIVND (reference sequence). This CDR3 is built from 16 residues. CDR3 coding DNA: TGTGCCAGTAGTACTCAGGGCGTCGGGCTGATTCAGCCCCAGCATTTT. It yields the protein CASSTQGVGLIQPQHF.

This rearrangement joins TRBV5-1 to TRBJ1-1, with 8 bases fitting TRBD1. CDR1 SGHRS and CDR2 YFSETQ come from the germline V gene. V shed 4 bases, J shed 8 bases, and the junction held 4 bases outside the gene matches. CDR3 length: 12 amino acids. CDR3 sequence reads: CASSLQGVEAFF. The CDR3 DNA reads as TGCGCCAGCAGCCTACAGGGGGTGGAAGCTTTCTTT.

With regard to this clone: Likely a read error: the CDR3 ends without its conserved phenylalanine or tryptophan. The rearrangement links TRBV5-1 to TRBJ1-1; D remains ambiguous. Germline V CDR1 and CDR2: SGHRS, YFSETQ. This CDR3 region has 13 residues. With 5 bases removed from V and 5 bases from J, the gap between germline ends came to 13 bases. CDR3 sequence (DNA): TGCGCCAGCAGTACTCCCGGGTTTACTGAAGCTTTCGTT. Its protein product is CASSTPGFTEAFV.

The J gene is TRBJ1-6, the V gene TRBV30; D is ambiguous. Per germline, CDR1 GTSNPN and CDR2 SVGIG (reference sequence). V lost 5 bases to trimming and J lost 8 bases, with 16 bases between them. This CDR3 comprises 14 residues. CDR3 sequence reads: CAWELAGAYSPLHF. As DNA, the CDR3 is TGTGCCTGGGAGCTCGCCGGTGCCTATTCACCCCTCCACTTT.

The rearrangement joins TRBV6-6 to TRBJ1-2; TRBD1 agrees at 7 bases. The CDR3 is made up of 11 amino acids. V lost 7 bases, J lost 12 bases, and 8 bases stayed unmatched. Germline V lookup: CDR1 MNHNY, CDR2 SVGAGI (reference sequence). The CDR3 nucleotides are TGTGCCAGCAACGACAGGGCCGCGGACACCTTC. Its protein is CASNDRAADTF.

CDR3 bases: TGTGCCAGCAGCCACACCGGGACAGGGTTCAATGAGCAGTTCTTC. It specifies CASSHTGTGFNEQFF. The chain has TRBV5-4 and TRBJ2-1; 9 nucleotides line up with TRBD1. V trimming: 4 bases; J trimming: 6 bases; junction bases outside the gene matches: 8. Germline-derived CDR1 and CDR2 are SGHNT and YYREEE (reference sequence). The CDR3 loop spans 15 amino acids.

The genes are TRBV6-6 and TRBJ1-4, with TRBD1 matching over 9 bases. V lost 3 bases and J lost 7; bases outside the gene matches: 6. The CDR3 is made up of 15 amino acids. CDR1 and CDR2 (germline): MNHNY, SVGAGI (reference sequence). CDR3 DNA sequence: TGTGCCAGCAGTTATTTGGGACAGGGAACTGAAAAACTGTTTTTT. This gives the protein CASSYLGQGTEKLFF.

The chain joins TRBV25-1 to TRBJ2-7; D is unclear. Near its end, the DNA agrees better with TRBJ2-5, so the J call may be wrong. Germline V CDR1 and CDR2: MGHDK, SYGVNS. CDR3 size: 13 residues. CDR3 DNA: TGTGCCAGCAGTGTCACAGTCCAAGAGACCCAGTACTTC. Protein sequence: CASSVTVQETQYF.

The chain joins TRBV13 to TRBJ2-7; weak D call: TRBD2 (5 bases). Germline V gives CDR1 PRHDT, CDR2 FYEKMQ (reference sequence). The CDR3 is 13 residues long. Trimming removed 5 bases at V and 2 bases at J, with 10 bases between. DNA for the CDR3: TGTGCCAGCAGCCCGGGGTTTGCCTACGAGCAGTACTTC. Its translation is CASSPGFAYEQYF.

Concerning this clone: This likely traces to a read error, being one base from a far larger clone. The J gene is TRBJ1-5, the V gene TRBV2; tentative D call: TRBD1 (6 bases). Per the germline V gene, CDR1 is SNHLY and CDR2 is FYNNEI. The CDR3 consists of 15 residues. CDR3 bases: TGTCCCAGCAGGGAGCCGGGGGGGCGCGATCAGCCCCAGCATTTT. Translating gives CPSREPGGRDQPQHF. The entire variable domain, with the rest obtained from reference TRBV2 and TRBJ1-5, is as follows: EPEVTQTPSHQVTQMGQEVILRCVPISNHLYFYWYRQILGQKVEFLVSFYNNEISEKSEIFDDQFSVERPDGSNFTLKIRSTKLEDSAMYFCPSREPGGRDQPQHFGDGTRLSIL.

The sample holds a few counts of this clone. The V call is TRBV6-1, the J call TRBJ1-5; TRBD1 agrees at 9 bases. The trim removed 4 bases at V and 0 bases at J, leaving 13 bases unmatched. The CDR3 runs to 19 residues. Germline V gene lookup returns CDR1 MNHNS and CDR2 SASEGT. The CDR3 sequence: CASSGAVTGGIRSNQPQHF. CDR3 coding DNA: TGTGCCAGCAGTGGGGCAGTGACAGGGGGGATACGTAGCAATCAGCCCCAGCATTTT.

V gene TRBV4-1 combines with J gene TRBJ1-5; TRBD1 aligns across 8 bases. CDR1 and CDR2 from the germline V gene are MGHRA and YSYEKL. This CDR3 is 15 amino acids long. V trimming: 1 base; J trimming: 4 bases; junction bases outside the gene matches: 3. The CDR3 bases are TGCGCCAGCAGCCAAGCCGGGACAGGTAATCAGCCCCAGCATTTT. Amino acids: CASSQAGTGNQPQHF.

V is TRBV19 and J is TRBJ1-2; weak D call: TRBD1 (5 bases). This CDR3 spans 14 amino acids. Germline CDR1 LNHDA, CDR2 SQIVND (reference sequence). The ends were cut back, 5 bases at V and 3 bases at J, with 13 bases in the middle. CDR3 coding DNA: TGTGCCAGTAGTGATAGACAGCTCTACTATGGCTACACCTTC. Its translation: CASSDRQLYYGYTF.

This clone was detected once. V and J are TRBV5-6 and TRBJ2-7; 11 positions match TRBD1. CDR3 length equals 15 residues. After removal of 4 bases from V and 5 bases from J, the junction contained 8 bases not matched to a gene. Germline lookup yields CDR1 SGHDT and CDR2 YYEEEE. CDR3 loop: CASSKGQGAFNEQYF. CDR3 DNA: TGTGCCAGCAGCAAAGGACAGGGGGCTTTCAACGAGCAGTACTTC.

The chain employs TRBV10-3 and TRBJ1-6, with D perhaps TRBD1 (6 bases). Germline-derived CDR1 and CDR2 are ENHRY and SYGVKD. V was pared by 3 bases and J by 10 bases, with 10 bases between. The CDR3 consists of 13 residues. In DNA form, the CDR3 reads TGTGCCATCAGTGACAGGGGAGGGTCACCCCTCCACTTT. Translated, it gives CAISDRGGSPLHF.

The chain combines TRBV19 with TRBJ1-5; TRBD1 matches at 8 bases. The CDR3 consists of 15 residues. Per germline, CDR1 LNHDA and CDR2 SQIVND (reference sequence). Trimming removed 4 bases from V and 4 bases from J; junction bases left unmatched: 6. The CDR3 DNA reads TGTGCCAGTAGTAGGGACAGGTTATCAAATCAGCCCCAGCATTTT. Protein: CASSRDRLSNQPQHF.

This sequence joins TRBV6-1 and TRBJ2-7; 7 nucleotides agree with TRBD2. Germline trimming cut 1 base from V and 4 bases from J; bases unmatched to any gene: 4. CDR1 is MNHNS and CDR2 is SASEGT in the germline V gene. The CDR3 length is 14 residues. Written as DNA, the CDR3 is TGTGCCAGCAGTGAAGGACTAGCTCGGTACGAGCAGTACTTC. It specifies CASSEGLARYEQYF.

This chain connects TRBV2 to TRBJ1-1, with D tentatively TRBD1 (5 bases). V lost 6 bases and J lost 5, with 19 bases in between. Germline V CDR1 and CDR2: SNHLY, FYNNEI. CDR3 size: 15 residues. The CDR3 reads CASSASGATWTEAFF. The CDR3 DNA follows: TGTGCCAGCAGCGCCAGCGGGGCCACCTGGACTGAAGCTTTCTTT.